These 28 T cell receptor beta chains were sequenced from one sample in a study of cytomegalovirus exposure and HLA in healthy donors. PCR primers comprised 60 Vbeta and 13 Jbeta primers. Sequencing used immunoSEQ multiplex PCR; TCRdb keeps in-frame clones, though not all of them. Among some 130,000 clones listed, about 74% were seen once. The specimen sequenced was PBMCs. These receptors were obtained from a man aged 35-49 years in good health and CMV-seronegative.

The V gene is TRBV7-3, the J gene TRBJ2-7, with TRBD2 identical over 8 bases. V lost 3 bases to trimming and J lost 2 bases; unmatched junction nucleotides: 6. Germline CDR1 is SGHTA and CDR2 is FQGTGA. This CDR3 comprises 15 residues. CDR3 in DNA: TGTGCCAGCAGCTTCGGACTAGCTGCAACCTACGAGCAGTACTTC. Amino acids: CASSFGLAATYEQYF.

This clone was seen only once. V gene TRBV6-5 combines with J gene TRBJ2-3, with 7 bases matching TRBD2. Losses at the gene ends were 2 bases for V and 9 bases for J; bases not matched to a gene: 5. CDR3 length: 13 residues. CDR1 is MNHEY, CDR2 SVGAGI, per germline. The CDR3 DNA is TGTGCCAGCAGTTACCAGGGAGGGTGGACGCAGTATTTT. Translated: CASSYQGGWTQYF.

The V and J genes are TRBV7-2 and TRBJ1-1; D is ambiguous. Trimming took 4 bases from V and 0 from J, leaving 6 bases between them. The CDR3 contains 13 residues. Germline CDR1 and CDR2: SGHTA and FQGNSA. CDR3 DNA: TGTGCCAGCAGCTCATCATTGAACACTGAAGCTTTCTTT. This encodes CASSSSLNTEAFF.

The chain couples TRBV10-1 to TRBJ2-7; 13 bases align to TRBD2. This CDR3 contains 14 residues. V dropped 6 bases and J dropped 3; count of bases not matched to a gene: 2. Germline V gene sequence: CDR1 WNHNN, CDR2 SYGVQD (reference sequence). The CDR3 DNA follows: TGCGCCAGCAGAAGGACTAGCGGGAGCTACGAGCAGTACTTC. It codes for CASRRTSGSYEQYF.

CDR3 coding DNA: TGTGCCAGTAGTTCTCTTTCGGGATTCCTCTACGAGCAGTACTTC. This codes for CASSSLSGFLYEQYF. V usage is TRBV19 and J usage is TRBJ2-7, with TRBD2 as a possible D gene (5 bases). CDR3 length: 15 amino acids. The germline V gene encodes CDR1 LNHDA and CDR2 SQIVND (reference sequence). With 5 bases removed from V and 3 bases from J, the gap between germline ends came to 17 bases.

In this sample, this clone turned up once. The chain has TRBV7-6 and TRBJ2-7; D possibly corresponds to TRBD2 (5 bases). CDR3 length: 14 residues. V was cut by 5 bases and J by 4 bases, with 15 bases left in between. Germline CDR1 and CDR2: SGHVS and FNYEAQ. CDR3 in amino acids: CASSRGELNYEQYF. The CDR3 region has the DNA TGTGCCAGCAGCCGGGGAGAACTCAATTACGAGCAGTACTTC.

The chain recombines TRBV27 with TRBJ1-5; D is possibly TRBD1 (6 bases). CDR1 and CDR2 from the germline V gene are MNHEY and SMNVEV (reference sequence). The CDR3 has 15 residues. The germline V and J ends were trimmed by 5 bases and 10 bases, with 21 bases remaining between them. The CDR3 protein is CASSATGISARPQHF. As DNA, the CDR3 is TGTGCCAGCAGTGCTACAGGGATATCAGCCCGCCCCCAGCATTTT.

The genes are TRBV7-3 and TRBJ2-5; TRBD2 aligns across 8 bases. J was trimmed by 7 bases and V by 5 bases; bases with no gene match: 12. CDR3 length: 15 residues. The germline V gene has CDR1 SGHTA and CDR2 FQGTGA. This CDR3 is CASSPLGAGEGTQYF. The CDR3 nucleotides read TGTGCCAGCAGCCCCCTCGGAGCGGGAGAGGGGACCCAGTACTTC.

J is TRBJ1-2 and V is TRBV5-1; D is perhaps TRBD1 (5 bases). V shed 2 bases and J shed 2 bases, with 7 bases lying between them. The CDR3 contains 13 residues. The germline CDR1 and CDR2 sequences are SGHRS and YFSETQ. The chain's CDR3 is CASSFSGNYGYTF. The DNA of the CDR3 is TGCGCCAGCAGCTTCTCAGGGAACTATGGCTACACCTTC.

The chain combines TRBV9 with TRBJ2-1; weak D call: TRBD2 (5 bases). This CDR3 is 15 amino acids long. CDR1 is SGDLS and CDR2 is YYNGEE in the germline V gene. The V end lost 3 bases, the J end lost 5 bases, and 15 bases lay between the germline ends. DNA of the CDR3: TGTGCCAGCAGCGCCCTTCTGGGGAGCGACAATGAGCAGTTCTTC. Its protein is CASSALLGSDNEQFF.

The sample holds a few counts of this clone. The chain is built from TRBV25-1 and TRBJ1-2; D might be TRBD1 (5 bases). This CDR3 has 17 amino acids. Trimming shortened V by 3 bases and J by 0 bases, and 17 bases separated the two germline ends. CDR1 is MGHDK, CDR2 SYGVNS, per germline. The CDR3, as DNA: TGTGCCAGCAGTGATTCGGGACTGTACCTAGCTAACTATGGCTACACCTTC. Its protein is CASSDSGLYLANYGYTF.

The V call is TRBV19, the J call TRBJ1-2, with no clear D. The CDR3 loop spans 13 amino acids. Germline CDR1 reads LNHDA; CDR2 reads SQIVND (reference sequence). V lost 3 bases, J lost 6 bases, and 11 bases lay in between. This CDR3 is CASSIRVRDGYTF. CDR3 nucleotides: TGTGCCAGTAGTATCCGCGTTCGGGATGGCTACACCTTC.

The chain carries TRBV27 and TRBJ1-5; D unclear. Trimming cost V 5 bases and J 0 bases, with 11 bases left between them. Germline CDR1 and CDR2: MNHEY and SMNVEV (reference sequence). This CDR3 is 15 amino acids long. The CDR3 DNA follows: TGTGCCAGCAGTGAGATGGGCTATAGCAATCAGCCCCAGCATTTT. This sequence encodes CASSEMGYSNQPQHF.

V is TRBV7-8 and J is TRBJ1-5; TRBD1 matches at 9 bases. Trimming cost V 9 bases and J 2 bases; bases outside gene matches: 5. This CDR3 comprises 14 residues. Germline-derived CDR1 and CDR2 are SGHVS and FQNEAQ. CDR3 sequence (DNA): TGTGCCAGTGGGGACAGGGAGGGCAATCAGCCCCAGCATTTT. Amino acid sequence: CASGDREGNQPQHF.

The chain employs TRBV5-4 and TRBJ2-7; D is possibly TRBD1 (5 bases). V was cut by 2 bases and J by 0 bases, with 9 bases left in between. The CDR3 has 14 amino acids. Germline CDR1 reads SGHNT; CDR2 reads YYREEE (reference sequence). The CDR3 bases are TGTGCCAGCAGCTTAACTGGGGCCTCCTACGAGCAGTACTTC. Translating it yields CASSLTGASYEQYF. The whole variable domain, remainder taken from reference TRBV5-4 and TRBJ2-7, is ETGVTQSPTHLIKTRGQQVTLRCSSQSGHNTVSWYQQALGQGPQFIFQYYREEENGRGNFPPRFSGLQFPNYSSELNVNALELDDSALYLCASSLTGASYEQYFGPGTRLTVT.

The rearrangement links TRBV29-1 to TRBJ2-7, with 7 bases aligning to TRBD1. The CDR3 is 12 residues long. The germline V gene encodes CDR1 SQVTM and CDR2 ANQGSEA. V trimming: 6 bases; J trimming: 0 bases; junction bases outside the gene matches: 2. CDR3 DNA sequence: TGCAGCGTACGGGACAGCTCCTACGAGCAGTACTTC. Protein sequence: CSVRDSSYEQYF.

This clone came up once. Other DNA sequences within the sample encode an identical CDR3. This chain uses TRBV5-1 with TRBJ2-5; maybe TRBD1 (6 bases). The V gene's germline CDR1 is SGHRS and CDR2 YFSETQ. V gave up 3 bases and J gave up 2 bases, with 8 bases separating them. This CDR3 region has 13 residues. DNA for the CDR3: TGCGCCAGCAGCTCTGGACAGCAAGAGACCCAGTACTTC. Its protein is CASSSGQQETQYF.

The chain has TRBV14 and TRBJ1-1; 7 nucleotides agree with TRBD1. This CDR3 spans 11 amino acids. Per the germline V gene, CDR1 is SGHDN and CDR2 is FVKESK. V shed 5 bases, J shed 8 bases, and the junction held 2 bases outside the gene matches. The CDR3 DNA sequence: TGTGCCAGCAGCGACAGGGAAGAAGCTTTCTTT. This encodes CASSDREEAFF.

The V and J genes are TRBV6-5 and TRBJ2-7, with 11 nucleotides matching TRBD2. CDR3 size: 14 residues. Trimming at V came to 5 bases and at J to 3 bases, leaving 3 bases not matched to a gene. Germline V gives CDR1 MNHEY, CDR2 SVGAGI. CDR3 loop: CASSRLAGLYEQYF. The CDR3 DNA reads TGTGCCAGCAGTCGACTAGCGGGACTCTACGAGCAGTACTTC.

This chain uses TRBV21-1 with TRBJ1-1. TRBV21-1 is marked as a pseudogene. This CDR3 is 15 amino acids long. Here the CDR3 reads CASSKIKTGNTEAFF. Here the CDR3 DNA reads TGTGCCAGCAGCAAGATTAAAACGGGGAACACTGAAGCTTTCTTT.

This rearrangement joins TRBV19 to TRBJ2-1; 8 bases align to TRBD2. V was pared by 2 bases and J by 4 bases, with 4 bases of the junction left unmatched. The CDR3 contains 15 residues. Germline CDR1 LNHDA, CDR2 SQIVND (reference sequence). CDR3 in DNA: TGTGCCAGTAGTATAAAAGCGGGAGAGTACAATGAGCAGTTCTTC. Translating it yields CASSIKAGEYNEQFF.

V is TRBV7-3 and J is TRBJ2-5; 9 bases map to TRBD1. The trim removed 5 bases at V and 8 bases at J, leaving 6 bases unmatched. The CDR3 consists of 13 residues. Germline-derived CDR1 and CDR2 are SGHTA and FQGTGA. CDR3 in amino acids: CASSGGQGETQYF. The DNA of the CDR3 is TGTGCCAGCAGCGGGGGACAGGGAGAAACCCAGTACTTC.

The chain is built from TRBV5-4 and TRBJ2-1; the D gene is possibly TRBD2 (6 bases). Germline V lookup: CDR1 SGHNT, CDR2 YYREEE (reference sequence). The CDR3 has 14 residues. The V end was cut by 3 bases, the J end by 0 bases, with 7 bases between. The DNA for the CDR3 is TGTGCCAGCAGCTCAGCGGGCTCCTACAATGAGCAGTTCTTC. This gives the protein CASSSAGSYNEQFF.

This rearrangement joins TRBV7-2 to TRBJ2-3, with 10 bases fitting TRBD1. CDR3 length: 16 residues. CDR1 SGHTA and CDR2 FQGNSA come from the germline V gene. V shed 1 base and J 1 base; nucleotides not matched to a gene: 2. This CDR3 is CASSLGQGAGTDTQYF. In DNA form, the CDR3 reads TGTGCCAGCAGCTTAGGACAGGGGGCCGGCACAGATACGCAGTATTTT.

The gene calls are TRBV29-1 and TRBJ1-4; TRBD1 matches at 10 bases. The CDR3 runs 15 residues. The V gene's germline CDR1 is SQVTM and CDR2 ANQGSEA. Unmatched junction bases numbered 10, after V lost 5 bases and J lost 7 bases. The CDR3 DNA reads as TGCAGCGTTAAAAGGGACAGGGGTACGGGTGAAAAACTGTTTTTT. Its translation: CSVKRDRGTGEKLFF.

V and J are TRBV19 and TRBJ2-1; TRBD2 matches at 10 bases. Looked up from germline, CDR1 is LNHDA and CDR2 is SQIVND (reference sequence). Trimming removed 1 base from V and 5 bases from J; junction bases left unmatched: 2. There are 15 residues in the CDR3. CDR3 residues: CASSIGTSGNNEQFF. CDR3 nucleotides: TGTGCCAGTAGTATAGGGACTAGCGGTAACAATGAGCAGTTCTTC.

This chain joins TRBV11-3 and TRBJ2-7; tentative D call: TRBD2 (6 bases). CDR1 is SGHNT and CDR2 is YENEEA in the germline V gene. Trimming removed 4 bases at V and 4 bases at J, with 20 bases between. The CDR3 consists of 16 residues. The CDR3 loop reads CASSSTGTRRAYEQYF. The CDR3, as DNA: TGTGCCAGCAGCTCTACGGGGACCCGGAGGGCTTACGAGCAGTACTTC. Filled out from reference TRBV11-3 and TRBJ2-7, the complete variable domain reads EAGVVQSPRYKIIEKKQPVAFWCNPISGHNTLYWYLQNLGQGPELLIRYENEEAVDDSQLPKDRFSAERLKGVDSTLKIQPAELGDSAVYLCASSSTGTRRAYEQYFGPGTRLTVT.

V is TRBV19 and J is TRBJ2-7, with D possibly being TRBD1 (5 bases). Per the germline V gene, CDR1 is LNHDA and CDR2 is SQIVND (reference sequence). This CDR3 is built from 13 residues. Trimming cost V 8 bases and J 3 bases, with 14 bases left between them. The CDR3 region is CASGAAGIYEQYF. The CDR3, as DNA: TGTGCCAGTGGGGCGGCCGGAATCTACGAGCAGTACTTC.